The rows below give T cell receptor beta chains drawn from one sample of a study of CD8+CD57+ T cells in acquired aplastic anemia. One entry per CDR3 protein results from TCRdb running MiXCR on the reads. The table lists 160,000 or so distinct CDR3 sequences, roughly 50% of them singletons. Sequencing was performed on sorted CD4+, CD8+, or CD8+CD57+ T cells (not recorded which) from PBMCs. All receptors derive from a human donor with aplastic anemia. CDR3s include the opening cysteine and the closing phenylalanine or tryptophan. The D gene is left open where the match is weak. Not every row has a clone size; where given, it reads once, few, many or a size class.

cdr3_aa: CASSSFLYWQGMNTEAFF; cdr3_nt: TGTGCCAGCAGCTCATTCCTTTATTGGCAAGGTATGAACACTGAAGCTTTCTTT; d_call: .; clone_size: once; v_call: TRBV11-1; j_call: TRBJ1-1
cdr3_aa: CASRQLGGEQYF; cdr3_nt: TGTGCCAGCAGACAGTTGGGGGGCGAGCAGTACTTC; d_call: .; clone_size: many; v_call: TRBV2; j_call: TRBJ2-7
cdr3_aa: CASSWGQSSEQYF; cdr3_nt: TGTGCCAGCAGTTGGGGACAATCGTCCGAGCAGTACTTC; d_call: .; clone_size: many; v_call: TRBV12-3/TRBV12-4; j_call: TRBJ2-7
cdr3_aa: CASSGYREEGDTQYF; cdr3_nt: TGTGCCAGTAGTGGATACCGGGAGGAAGGAGATACGCAGTATTTT; d_call: TRBD2; clone_size: .; v_call: TRBV19; j_call: TRBJ2-3
cdr3_aa: CASSPPGQGWGELFF; cdr3_nt: TGTGCCAGCAGCCCGCCCGGACAGGGTTGGGGGGAGCTGTTTTTT; d_call: TRBD1; clone_size: .; v_call: TRBV11-2; j_call: TRBJ2-2
cdr3_aa: CASSESDGSSYNEQFF; cdr3_nt: TGTGCCAGCAGTGAATCGGACGGGAGCTCCTACAATGAGCAGTTCTTC; d_call: .; clone_size: .; v_call: TRBV25-1; j_call: TRBJ2-1
cdr3_aa: CASGLTLAPPSNEQFF; cdr3_nt: TGTGCCAGCGGTTTGACACTAGCCCCCCCGAGTAATGAGCAGTTCTTC; d_call: .; clone_size: .; v_call: TRBV6-2/TRBV6-3; j_call: TRBJ2-1
cdr3_aa: CATSDLTGSGYTF; cdr3_nt: TGTGCCACCAGTGACCTTACAGGGTCGGGCTACACCTTC; d_call: .; clone_size: .; v_call: TRBV24-1; j_call: TRBJ1-2
cdr3_aa: CSVTSGEDSTDTQYF; cdr3_nt: TGCAGCGTTACTAGCGGGGAGGATAGCACAGATACGCAGTATTTT; d_call: TRBD2; clone_size: .; v_call: TRBV29-1; j_call: TRBJ2-3
cdr3_aa: CASSEAGQRNTIYF; cdr3_nt: TGTGCCAGCAGTGAAGCAGGGCAGAGAAACACCATATATTTT; d_call: .; clone_size: .; v_call: TRBV2; j_call: TRBJ1-3
cdr3_aa: CASSGRTEVDTDTQYF; cdr3_nt: TGTGCCAGCAGCGGACGGACGGAGGTTGACACAGATACGCAGTATTTT; d_call: .; clone_size: many; v_call: TRBV9; j_call: TRBJ2-3
cdr3_aa: CATSDFKRGANVLTF; cdr3_nt: TGTGCCACCAGTGATTTCAAGCGCGGGGCCAACGTCCTGACTTTC; d_call: .; clone_size: .; v_call: TRBV24-1; j_call: TRBJ2-6
cdr3_aa: CASSEAVNSRVSQYF; cdr3_nt: TGTGCCAGCAGTGAAGCTGTTAATAGCAGGGTTAGCCAGTACTTC; d_call: .; clone_size: .; v_call: TRBV2; j_call: TRBJ2-5
cdr3_aa: CASSGGTSVSGGELFF; cdr3_nt: TGTGCCAGCAGCGGCGGGACTAGCGTATCTGGTGGGGAGCTGTTTTTT; d_call: TRBD2; clone_size: many; v_call: TRBV7-2; j_call: TRBJ2-2
cdr3_aa: CASSYAWGTSGSYEQYF; cdr3_nt: TGTGCCAGCAGTTACGCCTGGGGGACTAGCGGTTCCTACGAGCAGTACTTC; d_call: TRBD2; clone_size: .; v_call: TRBV6-5; j_call: TRBJ2-7
cdr3_aa: CASSVKLAGEGTRTDTQYF; cdr3_nt: TGTGCCAGCAGCGTAAAACTAGCGGGAGAAGGTACCCGCACAGATACGCAGTATTTT; d_call: TRBD2; clone_size: many; v_call: TRBV9; j_call: TRBJ2-3
cdr3_aa: CASSHGGTQYF; cdr3_nt: TGTGCCAGCAGCCACGGAGGGACCCAGTACTTC; d_call: .; clone_size: many; v_call: TRBV12-3/TRBV12-4; j_call: TRBJ2-5
cdr3_aa: CASSLGINSPLHF; cdr3_nt: TGTGCCAGCAGCTTAGGGATAAATTCACCCCTCCACTTT; d_call: .; clone_size: .; v_call: TRBV7-8; j_call: TRBJ1-6
cdr3_aa: CASSFDEGSTEAFF; cdr3_nt: TGCGCCAGCAGCTTTGATGAGGGGAGTACTGAAGCTTTCTTT; d_call: .; clone_size: many; v_call: TRBV5-1; j_call: TRBJ1-1
cdr3_aa: CASSLAGRDTQYF; cdr3_nt: TGTGCCAGCAGCTTAGCAGGGCGAGATACGCAGTATTTT; d_call: .; clone_size: .; v_call: TRBV7-6; j_call: TRBJ2-3
cdr3_aa: CSARGGLADYNEQFF; cdr3_nt: TGCAGTGCTCGCGGGGGGCTAGCGGATTACAATGAGCAGTTCTTC; d_call: TRBD2; clone_size: .; v_call: TRBV20-1; j_call: TRBJ2-1
cdr3_aa: CASSTFGGVYEQYF; cdr3_nt: TGTGCCAGTAGTACCTTCGGGGGGGTGTACGAGCAGTACTTC; d_call: TRBD2; clone_size: .; v_call: TRBV19; j_call: TRBJ2-7
cdr3_aa: CASSFSGSWVIF; cdr3_nt: TGTGCCAGCAGCTTTTCTGGCTCTTGGGTGATCTTC; d_call: .; clone_size: .; v_call: TRBV11-3; j_call: TRBJ2-1
cdr3_aa: CASSLGGQTKETQYF; cdr3_nt: TGTGCCAGCAGCTTGGGAGGACAGACCAAAGAGACCCAGTACTTC; d_call: .; clone_size: many; v_call: TRBV5-8; j_call: TRBJ2-5
cdr3_aa: CSGRGGPDTQYF; cdr3_nt: TGCAGCGGCCGGGGAGGCCCGGATACGCAGTATTTT; d_call: .; clone_size: .; v_call: TRBV29-1; j_call: TRBJ2-3
cdr3_aa: CASSSDGRKLSF; cdr3_nt: TGTGCCAGCAGCTCGGACGGCCGCAAACTGTCTTTT; d_call: .; clone_size: .; v_call: TRBV27; j_call: TRBJ1-4
cdr3_aa: CASSQGSNEKLFF; cdr3_nt: TGTGCCAGCAGCCAGGGATCTAATGAAAAACTGTTTTTT; d_call: .; clone_size: once; v_call: TRBV7-9; j_call: TRBJ1-4
cdr3_aa: CASSEGHDYEQYF; cdr3_nt: TGTGCCAGCAGTGAGGGACATGACTACGAGCAGTACTTC; d_call: .; clone_size: .; v_call: TRBV6-1; j_call: TRBJ2-7
cdr3_aa: CASSLYKPGDTQYF; cdr3_nt: TGTGCCAGTAGCCTCTACAAACCGGGGGATACGCAGTATTTT; d_call: .; clone_size: many; v_call: TRBV19; j_call: TRBJ2-3
cdr3_aa: CASSLPQETQYF; cdr3_nt: TGTGCCAGCAGCCTACCACAAGAGACCCAGTACTTC; d_call: .; clone_size: many; v_call: TRBV6-5; j_call: TRBJ2-5
cdr3_aa: CASSLDSGVWAQETQYF; cdr3_nt: TGTGCCAGCAGCTTAGATAGCGGGGTCTGGGCACAAGAGACCCAGTACTTC; d_call: TRBD2; clone_size: .; v_call: TRBV11-3; j_call: TRBJ2-5
cdr3_aa: CASSLTGTVGGYTF; cdr3_nt: TGTGCCAGCAGTTTAACGGGGACCGTGGGCGGCTACACCTTC; d_call: .; clone_size: few; v_call: TRBV2; j_call: TRBJ1-2
cdr3_aa: CASSQGGTGGYEQYF; cdr3_nt: TGTGCCAGCAGCCAAGGCGGGACAGGGGGATACGAGCAGTACTTC; d_call: TRBD1; clone_size: few; v_call: TRBV3-1; j_call: TRBJ2-7
cdr3_aa: CASGLHHEQYF; cdr3_nt: TGTGCCAGCGGCCTTCATCACGAGCAGTACTTC; d_call: .; clone_size: .; v_call: TRBV7-6; j_call: TRBJ2-7
cdr3_aa: CASSLGGGTASYEQYF; cdr3_nt: TGTGCCAGCAGCTTAGGCGGTGGGACGGCCTCCTACGAGCAGTACTTC; d_call: .; clone_size: many; v_call: TRBV11-2; j_call: TRBJ2-7
cdr3_aa: CASSLDPMAGFLYGYTF; cdr3_nt: TGTGCCAGCAGCTTAGATCCAATGGCGGGGTTTCTTTATGGCTACACCTTC; d_call: .; clone_size: .; v_call: TRBV11-2; j_call: TRBJ1-2
cdr3_aa: CASSGRGVYGYTF; cdr3_nt: TGTGCCAGCAGCGGCAGGGGAGTATATGGCTACACCTTC; d_call: .; clone_size: many; v_call: TRBV9; j_call: TRBJ1-2
cdr3_aa: CASSSHNEQFF; cdr3_nt: TGTGCCAGCAGTTCGCACAATGAGCAGTTCTTC; d_call: .; clone_size: many; v_call: TRBV6-5; j_call: TRBJ2-1
cdr3_aa: CATSMGVPQPQHF; cdr3_nt: TGTGCCACCAGTATGGGGGTCCCCCAGCCCCAGCATTTT; d_call: .; clone_size: many; v_call: TRBV15; j_call: TRBJ1-5
cdr3_aa: CASTREGARNTEAFF; cdr3_nt: TGTGCCAGCACGAGGGAAGGGGCCCGGAACACTGAAGCTTTCTTT; d_call: .; clone_size: many; v_call: TRBV7-8; j_call: TRBJ1-1
cdr3_aa: CSVLLTGESEQYF; cdr3_nt: TGCAGCGTCCTTCTGACAGGGGAGTCCGAGCAGTACTTC; d_call: TRBD1; clone_size: .; v_call: TRBV29-1; j_call: TRBJ2-7
cdr3_aa: CSVGEGAEQYF; cdr3_nt: TGCAGCGTTGGGGAGGGGGCCGAGCAGTACTTC; d_call: .; clone_size: .; v_call: TRBV29-1; j_call: TRBJ2-7